This T cell receptor beta chain was found in a study of blood T cell repertoires in COVID-19. The wider study: Acute-phase and convalescent COVID-19 samples originated in the United States, Italy and Spain. T cells, B-cell-depleted T cells, or PBMCs supplied cDNA or gDNA.

Authors' processing steps: From reference gene primer amplification, estimates of nucleated cell counts were derived. Clones were read by immunoSEQ multiplex PCR, and TCRdb kept only the in-frame ones, dropping some. V and J calls and clone size are given by that table; D and trimming were obtained from the DNA. The table records some 220,000 clones, roughly 85% of them present only once. The junction had 2 bases not matched to a gene; V was cut back by 3 bases and J by 4 bases. The CDR3 is 14 residues long. Germline V gene sequence: CDR1 KGHSH, CDR2 LQKENI. This clone was counted a single time. Seattle patients were enrolled during active infection and followed longitudinally.

The sample taken for sequencing was peripheral blood. The TCR comes from a woman between 70 and 85 years old with COVID-19, enrolled during active disease. The chain has TRBV18 and TRBJ2-7, with 11 nucleotides matching TRBD2. CDR3 in amino acids: CASSPGTSGYEQYF. Written as DNA, the CDR3 is TGTGCCAGCTCACCCGGGACTAGCGGATACGAGCAGTACTTC.